These 21 T cell receptor beta chains were all obtained from the same sample, sequenced in a study of regulatory T cells in long-lasting Graves disease. CDR3 regions were amplified by Arm-PCR using iRepertoire HTBI primers to build TCR beta libraries. TCRdb recomputed calls from the multiplex PCR reads with MiXCR, one row per CDR3 protein. This sample has around 450,000 distinct CDR3 sequences; under 20% occur once, and the top ten carry 12%. As to time point: newly diagnosed GD, antithyroid drugs for less than 3 months. Preparation of the TCR library used RNA extracted from PBMCs. These data are also associated with another study on T cells in Graves' hyperthyroidism and ophthalmopathy.

This material consisted of peripheral blood mononuclear cells (PBMCs), taken at new diagnosis, from a patient treated with antithyroid drugs. These receptors were taken from a man aged 35-49 years with Graves disease.

This clonotype has more than one count but fewer than ten. This chain connects TRBV24-1 to TRBJ2-3; no reliable D call. Germline values: CDR1 KGHDR, CDR2 SFDVKD. The CDR3 has 14 amino acids. Trimming pared 5 bases from V and 2 bases from J, leaving 10 bases between. The CDR3 sequence: CATSGLSVTDTQYF. The CDR3 DNA reads as TGTGCCACCAGTGGGCTATCCGTCACAGATACGCAGTATTTT.

The CDR3 is CASTQSGGGSYTF. The DNA for the CDR3 is TGTGCCAGCACCCAGTCAGGCGGCGGGAGCTACACCTTC. The chain has TRBV28 and TRBJ1-2; D is ambiguous. CDR3 size: 13 residues. Germline CDR1 reads MDHEN; CDR2 reads SYDVKM. Trimming shortened V by 7 bases and J by 9 bases, and 18 bases separated the two germline ends.

The sample holds many counts of this clonotype. This rearrangement joins TRBV30 to TRBJ1-1; D possibly corresponds to TRBD1 (5 bases). Looked up from germline, CDR1 is GTSNPN and CDR2 is SVGIG (reference sequence). Trimming shortened V by 5 bases and J by 6 bases, and 22 bases separated the two germline ends. This CDR3 spans 15 amino acids. The CDR3 coding sequence is TGTGCCTGGTCTCGGGGGGGGGGGAAGTTGCCTGAAGCTTTCTTT. Encoded protein: CAWSRGGGKLPEAFF.

This clonotype was found a few times. At one end the junction does not follow the germline gene, possibly because of a read error. The CDR3: CSARRIAVAGGLFF. The DNA for the CDR3 is TGCAGTGCTAGGAGGATAGCGGTCGCCGGGGGGCTGTTTTTT. The rearrangement joins TRBV20-1 to TRBJ2-2; tentative D call: TRBD2 (6 bases). CDR1 is DFQATT and CDR2 is SNEGSKA in the germline V gene (reference sequence). The CDR3 is 14 amino acids.

This clonotype was seen many times. The chain is built from TRBV2 and TRBJ1-1; unclear D gene. The CDR3 is 15 residues long. V lost 3 bases and J lost 1, with 12 bases in between. Germline CDR1 reads SNHLY; CDR2 reads FYNNEI. CDR3 protein: CASSDFGLQNTEAFF. CDR3 bases: TGTGCCAGCAGTGATTTCGGACTGCAGAACACTGAAGCTTTCTTT.

This clonotype was picked up many times. V is TRBV11-2 and J is TRBJ2-1, with TRBD1 matching 8 bases. The CDR3 is 15 amino acids. The junction had 10 bases not matched to a gene; V was cut back by 5 bases and J by 7 bases. Looked up from germline, CDR1 is SGHAT and CDR2 is FQNNGV. CDR3 amino acids: CASSPGQGRRNEQFF. The CDR3, as DNA: TGTGCCAGCAGCCCAGGACAGGGTCGTAGGAATGAGCAGTTCTTC. Full variable domain (rest looked up from reference TRBV11-2 and TRBJ2-1): EAGVAQSPRYKIIEKRQSVAFWCNPISGHATLYWYQQILGQGPKLLIQFQNNGVVDDSQLPKDRFSAERLKGVDSTLKIQPAKLEDSAVYLCASSPGQGRRNEQFFGPGTRLTVL.

Only a few counts were recorded for this clonotype. This chain links TRBV5-1 with TRBJ2-5, with 10 bases identical to TRBD2. The CDR3 totals 16 residues. CDR1 is SGHRS, CDR2 YFSETQ, per germline. The V segment lost 0 bases and the J segment 2 bases; nucleotides outside the gene matches: 4. CDR3: CASSLVAGGYQETQYF. In DNA form, the CDR3 reads TGCGCCAGCAGCTTGGTAGCGGGAGGCTATCAAGAGACCCAGTACTTC.

This clonotype was recorded many times. The rearrangement joins TRBV28 to TRBJ2-7; D gene ambiguous. This CDR3 spans 13 amino acids. V lost 9 bases to trimming and J lost 0 bases, with 12 bases between them. The germline V gene has CDR1 MDHEN and CDR2 SYDVKM. In DNA form, the CDR3 reads TGTGCCAGTTCACCAGGCTTCTCCTACGAGCAGTACTTC. It translates to CASSPGFSYEQYF.

The chain uses TRBV11-2 and TRBJ1-4; possible D gene TRBD1, 5 bases. Per germline, CDR1 SGHAT and CDR2 FQNNGV. V was shortened by 5 bases and J by 0 bases, with 10 bases between the two germline ends. This CDR3 has 15 amino acids. In DNA, the CDR3 is TGTGCCAGCAGCGGGGCGGTAGCAACTAATGAAAAACTGTTTTTT. Protein product: CASSGAVATNEKLFF.

This clonotype was counted many times. This chain uses TRBV30 with TRBJ2-2, with 7 positions matching TRBD1. Germline assignment: CDR1 GTSNPN and CDR2 SVGIG (reference sequence). The CDR3 has 14 residues. V lost 8 bases, J lost 1 base, and 7 bases stayed unmatched. CDR3 nucleotide sequence: TGTGCCGGAGACTGGACAGGGAACACCGGGGAGCTGTTTTTT. Its translation is CAGDWTGNTGELFF. Full variable domain (rest looked up from reference TRBV30 and TRBJ2-2): SQTIHQWPATLVQPVGSPLSLECTVEGTSNPNLYWYRQAAGRGLQLLFYSVGIGQISSEVPQNLSASRPQDRQFILSSKKLLLSDSGFYLCAGDWTGNTGELFFGEGSRLTVL.

The chain joins TRBV6-1 to TRBJ2-3; D remains ambiguous. The CDR3 is made up of 12 amino acids. Germline CDR1 is MNHNS and CDR2 is SASEGT. The germline V and J ends were trimmed by 7 bases and 5 bases, with 10 bases remaining between them. DNA for the CDR3: TGTGCCAGCATTGGCGACGTAGATACGCAGTATTTT. Translating it yields CASIGDVDTQYF.

This clonotype was seen a handful of times. V gene TRBV20-1 combines with J gene TRBJ1-5; D gene unclear. The CDR3 extends over 13 amino acids. The germline V and J ends were trimmed by 3 bases and 3 bases, with 9 bases remaining between them. From germline, CDR1 is DFQATT and CDR2 SNEGSKA (reference sequence). Written as DNA, the CDR3 is TGCAGTGCTAGTGTGGACCCCAATCAGCCCCAGCATTTT. It translates to CSASVDPNQPQHF.

J is TRBJ1-6 and V is TRBV10-3; D unclear. The CDR3 contains 17 residues. CDR1 is ENHRY, CDR2 SYGVKD, per germline. Trimming took 5 bases from V and 0 from J, leaving 14 bases between them. CDR3 sequence: CAISQTISSSYNSPLHF. The CDR3 nucleotides read TGTGCCATCAGTCAAACAATCTCCAGCTCCTATAATTCACCCCTCCACTTT.

This clonotype was detected only a few times. This chain links TRBV9 with TRBJ2-5, with TRBD1 matching over 8 bases. Trimming removed 4 bases from V and 1 base from J; junction bases left unmatched: 6. The germline V gene has CDR1 SGDLS and CDR2 YYNGEE. CDR3 size: 15 residues. CDR3 nucleotide sequence: TGTGCCAGCAGCAATGGACAGGGCCCCCAAGAGACCCAGTACTTC. It encodes CASSNGQGPQETQYF.

This clonotype was counted a few times. The chain recombines TRBV28 with TRBJ1-5; the match to TRBD1 covers 8 bases. V was clipped by 6 bases and J by 4 bases; unmatched bases: 5. CDR1 is MDHEN, CDR2 SYDVKM, per germline. This CDR3 is 14 amino acids long. The CDR3 DNA follows: TGTGCCAGCAGGCAGGGGGCAGGAAATCAGCCCCAGCATTTT. This sequence encodes CASRQGAGNQPQHF.

J is TRBJ2-1 and V is TRBV7-3, with 8 bases fitting TRBD2. Trimming removed 5 bases from V and 2 bases from J; junction bases left unmatched: 5. The CDR3 runs to 15 residues. From germline, CDR1 is SGHTA and CDR2 FQGTGA. The CDR3 nucleotides read TGTGCCAGCAGCCCGGGGGGGAGGACCTACAATGAGCAGTTCTTC. Its protein product is CASSPGGRTYNEQFF.

The V and J genes are TRBV25-1 and TRBJ1-3, with TRBD1 as a possible D gene (6 bases). Trimming cost V 10 bases and J 0 bases, with 16 bases left between them. The V gene's germline CDR1 is MGHDK and CDR2 SYGVNS. The CDR3 covers 15 residues. The CDR3 DNA sequence: TGTGCCACCTCTCAGGGGCCCAGCTCTGGAAACACCATATATTTT. It translates to CATSQGPSSGNTIYF.

This clonotype was detected only a few times. The V and J genes are TRBV30 and TRBJ2-6; the D is unclear. The CDR3 is 15 residues long. Germline V gene data show CDR1 as GTSNPN and CDR2 as SVGIG (reference sequence). V shed 0 bases and J shed 1 base, with 7 bases lying between them. CDR3 protein: CAWSVLESGANVLTF. CDR3 DNA sequence: TGTGCCTGGAGTGTACTCGAGTCTGGGGCCAACGTCCTGACTTTC.

This clonotype turned up a few times. This chain connects TRBV18 to TRBJ2-3; TRBD2 matches 7 bases. This CDR3 spans 16 amino acids. Per the germline V gene, CDR1 is KGHSH and CDR2 is LQKENI. V trimming: 0 bases; J trimming: 4 bases; junction bases outside the gene matches: 7. The DNA for the CDR3 is TGTGCCAGCTCACCACCGTCGGGCGGGAGTGCAGATACGCAGTATTTT. It translates to CASSPPSGGSADTQYF.

This clonotype was seen repeatedly, ten times or more. The chain is built from TRBV27 and TRBJ2-1; possibly TRBD2 for D (7 bases). CDR3 size: 16 residues. Germline V CDR1 and CDR2: MNHEY, SMNVEV (reference sequence). Trimming removed 4 bases from V and 2 bases from J, with 15 bases in between. CDR3 DNA sequence: TGTGCCAGCAGTTATCCCGGGGGGCCTACCTACAATGAGCAGTTCTTC. It translates to CASSYPGGPTYNEQFF.

This clonotype was recorded many times. The rearrangement joins TRBV6-2 or TRBV6-3 to TRBJ2-7; TRBD2 might be the D (5 bases). This CDR3 is built from 13 residues. V was trimmed by 2 bases and J by 2 bases, leaving 7 bases between them. Germline CDR1 reads MNHEY; CDR2 reads SVGEGT. The chain's CDR3 is CASSYPGTYEQYF. For the CDR3, the DNA is TGTGCCAGCAGTTACCCCGGGACCTACGAGCAGTACTTC.